In its sample, the clone carrying this T cell receptor beta chain was seen once. The CDR3 is 11 amino acids. Germline V gene lookup returns CDR1 SGHAT and CDR2 FQNNGV. Deletions cut 4 bases from V and 3 bases from J, with 3 bases between. The data were obtained in a study of shared clonotypes between healthy human individuals. Generated by immunoSEQ multiplex PCR, the TCRdb table keeps only in-frame clones and is missing some. The data contain some 2.4 million clones, more than 85% of them seen just once; the ten biggest clones take up roughly 0.36%. V usage is TRBV11-2 and J usage is TRBJ1-1, with D uncertain. The specimen was naive CD4+ T cells from PBMCs. Sample subset: CD45RA+ positively selected. The clonotype originates from a man younger than 30 in good health. Some clones in this sample may be carry-over from other donors' samples. The CDR3 here is CASSSYTEAFF. The CDR3 DNA sequence: TGTGCCAGCAGCTCGTACACTGAAGCTTTCTTT.